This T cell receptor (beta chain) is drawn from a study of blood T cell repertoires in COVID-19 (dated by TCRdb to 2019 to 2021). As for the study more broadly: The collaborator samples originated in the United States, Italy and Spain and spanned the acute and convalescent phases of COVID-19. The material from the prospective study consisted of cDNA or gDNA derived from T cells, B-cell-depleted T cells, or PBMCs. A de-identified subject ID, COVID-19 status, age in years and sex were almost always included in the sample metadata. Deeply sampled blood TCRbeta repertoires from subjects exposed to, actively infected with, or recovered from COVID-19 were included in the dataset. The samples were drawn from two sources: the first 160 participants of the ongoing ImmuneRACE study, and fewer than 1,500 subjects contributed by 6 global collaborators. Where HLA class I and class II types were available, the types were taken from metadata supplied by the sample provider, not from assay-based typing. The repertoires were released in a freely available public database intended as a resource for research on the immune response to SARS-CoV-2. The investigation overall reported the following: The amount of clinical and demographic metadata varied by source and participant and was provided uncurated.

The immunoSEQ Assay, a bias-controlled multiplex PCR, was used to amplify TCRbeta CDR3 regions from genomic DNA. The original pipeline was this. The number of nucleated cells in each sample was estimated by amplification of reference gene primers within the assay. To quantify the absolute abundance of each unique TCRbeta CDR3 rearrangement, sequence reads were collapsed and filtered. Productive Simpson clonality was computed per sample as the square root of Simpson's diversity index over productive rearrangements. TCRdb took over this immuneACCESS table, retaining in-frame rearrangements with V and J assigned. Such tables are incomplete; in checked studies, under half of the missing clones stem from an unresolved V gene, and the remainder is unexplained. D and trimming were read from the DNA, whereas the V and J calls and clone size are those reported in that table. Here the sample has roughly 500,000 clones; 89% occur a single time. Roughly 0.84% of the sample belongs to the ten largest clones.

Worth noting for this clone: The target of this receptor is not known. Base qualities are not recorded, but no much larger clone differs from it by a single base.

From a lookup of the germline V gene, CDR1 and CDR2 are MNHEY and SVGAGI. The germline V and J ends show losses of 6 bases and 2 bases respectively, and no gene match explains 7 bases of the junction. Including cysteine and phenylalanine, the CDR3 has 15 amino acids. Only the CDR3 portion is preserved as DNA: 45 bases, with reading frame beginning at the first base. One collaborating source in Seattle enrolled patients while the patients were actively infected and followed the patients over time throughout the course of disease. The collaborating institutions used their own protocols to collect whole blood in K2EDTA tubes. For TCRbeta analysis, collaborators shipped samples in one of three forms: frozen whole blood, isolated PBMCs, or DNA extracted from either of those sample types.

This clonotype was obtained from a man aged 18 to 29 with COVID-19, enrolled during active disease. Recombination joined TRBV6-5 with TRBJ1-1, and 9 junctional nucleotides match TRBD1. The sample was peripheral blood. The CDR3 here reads CASRPPTGGNTEAFF. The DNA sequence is TGTGCCAGCAGACCACCGACAGGGGGAAACACTGAAGCTTTCTTT.